The 27 T cell receptor beta chains presented below share a single source sample, sequenced in a study of blood T cell repertoires in COVID-19. Some clones are missing from TCRdb's copy, which holds only in-frame ones; the method was immunoSEQ multiplex PCR. The sample includes some 390,000 clones, about 88% of them seen just once. The sample taken for sequencing was peripheral blood. The receptors originated from a woman in her thirties or forties with COVID-19, enrolled during active disease.

Remarks on this clone: Other DNA variants within this sample encode the same CDR3. The V and J genes are TRBV19 and TRBJ2-7; 7 bases fit TRBD2. V shed 3 bases and J 0 bases; nucleotides not matched to a gene: 2. The CDR3 is 14 amino acids. Germline assignment: CDR1 LNHDA and CDR2 SQIVND (reference sequence). CDR3 in DNA: TGTGCCAGTAGTATTGGCGGGGGCTCCTACGAGCAGTACTTC. It translates to CASSIGGGSYEQYF.

The chain couples TRBV18 to TRBJ1-6, with 8 positions matching TRBD1. The V segment lost 3 bases and the J segment 9 bases; nucleotides outside the gene matches: 4. There are 14 residues in the CDR3. Germline V gives CDR1 KGHSH, CDR2 LQKENI. CDR3 amino acids: CASSPGTGASPLHF. CDR3 nucleotides: TGTGCCAGCTCACCGGGGACAGGAGCTTCACCCCTCCACTTT.

The chain joins TRBV9 to TRBJ1-5, with a possible D match to TRBD1 (6 bases). This CDR3 is 15 amino acids long. V was pared by 4 bases and J by 0 bases, with 11 bases between. CDR1 and CDR2 (germline): SGDLS, YYNGEE. The CDR3 spells CASSPGQYSNQPQHF. In DNA form, the CDR3 reads TGTGCCAGCAGCCCCGGACAGTATAGCAATCAGCCCCAGCATTTT.

The V call is TRBV2, the J call TRBJ1-2, with D uncertain. Germline CDR1 reads SNHLY; CDR2 reads FYNNEI. The CDR3 loop spans 12 amino acids. The V and J ends lost 8 bases and 7 bases respectively, with 14 bases between them. DNA for the CDR3: TGTGCCAGCTCCAATCAAGCGAGTGGCTACACCTTC. Encoded protein: CASSNQASGYTF.

V gene TRBV4-3 combines with J gene TRBJ2-7, with D tentatively TRBD2 (7 bases). Trimming left V 3 bases short and J 3 bases short, with 18 bases between. CDR1 and CDR2 (germline): LGHNA, YSLEER. The CDR3 totals 16 residues. DNA for the CDR3: TGCGCCAGCAGCCAGGGATCGGGGGGCCCTGACTACGAGCAGTACTTC. As protein: CASSQGSGGPDYEQYF.

About this clone: A junction end diverges from the germline sequence, so it may reflect a read error. The CDR3 loop is CASSPTGRHEKLFF. The CDR3 DNA sequence: TGTGCTAGCAGCCCGACAGGGCGGCATGAAAAACTGTTTTTT. The chain uses TRBV7-7 and TRBJ1-4; 7 bases line up with TRBD1. The CDR3 totals 14 residues. Germline-derived CDR1 and CDR2 are SSHAT and FNYEAQ (reference sequence).

The CDR3 loop reads CASSPNGGVYTEAFF. The CDR3 DNA sequence: TGTGCCAGCTCACCAAACGGAGGGGTGTACACTGAAGCTTTCTTT. The chain employs TRBV18 and TRBJ1-1; D is perhaps TRBD1 (5 bases). This CDR3 region has 15 residues. Looked up from germline, CDR1 is KGHSH and CDR2 is LQKENI. V was pared by 2 bases and J by 3 bases, with 13 bases between.

The gene calls are TRBV3-1 (or the pseudogene TRBV3-2) and TRBJ2-1; 9 bases line up with TRBD2. CDR3 length: 16 amino acids. V shed 4 bases and J 5 bases; nucleotides not matched to a gene: 9. Per the germline V gene, CDR1 is LGHDT and CDR2 is YNNKEL (reference sequence). Written as DNA, the CDR3 is TGTGCCAGCAGCCGAGGGCTAGCGGGATTAAACAATGAGCAGTTCTTC. Amino acid sequence: CASSRGLAGLNNEQFF.

The V and J genes are TRBV14 and TRBJ1-1; D not resolved. This CDR3 spans 16 amino acids. The germline CDR1 and CDR2 sequences are SGHDN and FVKESK. V lost 3 bases and J lost 1, with 15 bases in between. DNA of the CDR3: TGTGCCAGCAGCCAGTTGACCGGAGTGTCGAACACTGAAGCTTTCTTT. It is translated as CASSQLTGVSNTEAFF.

The rearrangement uses TRBV2 and TRBJ1-1; maybe TRBD1 (5 bases). This CDR3 has 15 amino acids. V dropped 2 bases and J dropped 5 bases, with 15 bases sitting between them. Germline V gene lookup returns CDR1 SNHLY and CDR2 FYNNEI. The DNA for the CDR3 is TGTGCCAGCAGTGAATTAGCTGGGGGGGGAACTGAAGCTTTCTTT. Protein sequence: CASSELAGGGTEAFF.

The chain couples TRBV7-3 to TRBJ2-1; 9 nucleotides match TRBD2. Germline CDR1 is SGHTA and CDR2 is FQGTGA. The CDR3 consists of 18 residues. V gave up 1 base and J gave up 0 bases; unmatched junction bases: 7. The CDR3 loop reads CASSLMLAGKSSYNEQFF. In nucleotides, the CDR3 is TGTGCCAGCAGCTTAATGCTAGCGGGGAAGAGCTCCTACAATGAGCAGTTCTTC.

This rearrangement joins TRBV4-2 to TRBJ1-4; TRBD1 matches 8 bases. Germline assignment: CDR1 LGHNA and CDR2 YNFKEQ. CDR3 size: 16 residues. The V gene end was trimmed by 1 base and the J gene end by 4 bases; junction bases not matched to a gene: 5. The CDR3 region is CASSQVGGQGNEKLFF. The CDR3, as DNA: TGTGCCAGCAGCCAAGTGGGAGGACAGGGTAATGAAAAACTGTTTTTT.

The chain is built from TRBV29-1 and TRBJ1-2; 9 bases line up with TRBD1. This CDR3 has 15 amino acids. CDR1 is SQVTM and CDR2 is ANQGSEA in the germline V gene. Trimming cost V 6 bases and J 6 bases; bases outside gene matches: 14. DNA of the CDR3: TGCAGCGTCGGCTATGGGACAGGGAGTTCTAATGGCTACACCTTC. Residues: CSVGYGTGSSNGYTF.

This clone occurred once. The CDR3: CATSRQQGVLYGYTF. In DNA form, the CDR3 reads TGTGCCACCAGCAGACAACAGGGGGTTCTCTATGGCTACACCTTC. The chain is built from TRBV15 and TRBJ1-2; 8 positions match TRBD1. The CDR3 consists of 15 residues. V lost 2 bases to trimming and J lost 4 bases; unmatched junction nucleotides: 6. Germline CDR1 is LNHNV and CDR2 is YYDKDF (reference sequence).

This sequence joins TRBV30 and TRBJ1-5; possible D gene TRBD1, 5 bases. Germline V gives CDR1 GTSNPN, CDR2 SVGIG (reference sequence). The CDR3 totals 14 residues. Deletions cut 1 base from V and 8 bases from J, with 15 bases between. The CDR3 reads CAWSAVREGEPQHF. Here the CDR3 DNA reads TGTGCCTGGAGTGCGGTCAGGGAAGGAGAGCCCCAGCATTTT.

This clone is a singleton in its sample. The chain joins TRBV12-3 or TRBV12-4 to TRBJ1-5, with D possibly matching TRBD1 (5 bases). The CDR3 contains 13 residues. The V and J ends lost 2 bases and 7 bases respectively, with 9 bases between them. The CDR3 region is CASSLTGVQPQHF. CDR3 nucleotide sequence: TGTGCCAGCAGTTTAACAGGAGTCCAGCCCCAGCATTTT.

The J gene is TRBJ2-3, the V gene TRBV4-2; D gene uncertain. The CDR3 covers 13 residues. The V end was cut by 3 bases, the J end by 1 base, with 5 bases between. The germline V gene has CDR1 LGHNA and CDR2 YNFKEQ. CDR3: CASSHSRTDTQYF. In DNA form, the CDR3 reads TGTGCCAGCAGCCATAGTCGCACAGATACGCAGTATTTT.

The DNA for the CDR3 is TGTGCCAGTAGTATAGGCCGACAGGGGGGGTACACCGGGGAGCTGTTTTTT. Translation: CASSIGRQGGYTGELFF. The chain couples TRBV19 to TRBJ2-2, with 9 positions matching TRBD1. The CDR3 is 17 residues long. Germline CDR1 reads LNHDA; CDR2 reads SQIVND (reference sequence). V shed 1 base, J shed 3 bases, and the junction held 6 bases outside the gene matches.

The chain uses TRBV6-2 or TRBV6-3 and TRBJ2-1, with D possibly TRBD2 on 6 matching bases. Germline values: CDR1 MNHEY, CDR2 SVGEGT. This CDR3 spans 15 amino acids. V shed 5 bases and J shed 3 bases, with 14 bases lying between them. In DNA form, the CDR3 reads TGTGCCAGCAGTAGGGAGGCTCCCTTCTACAATGAGCAGTTCTTC. It yields the protein CASSREAPFYNEQFF.

V usage is TRBV27 and J usage is TRBJ2-1; D might be TRBD2 (6 bases). Trimming pared 7 bases from V and 9 bases from J, leaving 16 bases between. The germline V gene encodes CDR1 MNHEY and CDR2 SMNVEV (reference sequence). CDR3 length equals 13 residues. CDR3 DNA sequence: TGTGCCAGCACCGCGACTAGAATCTCTGAGCAGTTCTTC. Translating it yields CASTATRISEQFF.

This chain connects TRBV28 to TRBJ1-1; 8 bases are a match to TRBD1. CDR1 MDHEN and CDR2 SYDVKM come from the germline V gene. Unmatched junction bases numbered 9, after V lost 5 bases and J lost 4 bases. The CDR3 is made up of 15 amino acids. The CDR3, as DNA: TGTGCCAGCAGTCCACAGGGGGAGGGTATCACTGAAGCTTTCTTT. This encodes CASSPQGEGITEAFF.

This clone was observed a single time. The chain combines TRBV20-1 with TRBJ2-7, with D possibly matching TRBD2 (5 bases). Between the trimmed V and J ends, which lost 1 base and 6 bases, there was a span of 7 bases. Germline CDR1 is DFQATT and CDR2 is SNEGSKA (reference sequence). The CDR3 sequence is 11 residues long. The CDR3 region is CSARGGFEQYF. The DNA for the CDR3 is TGCAGTGCTAGAGGCGGGTTCGAGCAGTACTTC.

The chain employs TRBV28 and TRBJ1-1; D unclear. There are 13 residues in the CDR3. In germline, CDR1 is MDHEN, CDR2 SYDVKM. Trimming took 7 bases from V and 5 from J, leaving 14 bases between them. The CDR3 DNA reads TGTGCCAGCACCCCACAGCTTCTAACTGAAGCTTTCTTT. This encodes CASTPQLLTEAFF.

The chain links TRBV20-1 to TRBJ1-2; D remains unclear. Trimming pared 6 bases from V and 8 bases from J, leaving 13 bases between. Germline CDR1 is DFQATT and CDR2 is SNEGSKA (reference sequence). CDR3 length: 11 residues. CDR3 DNA sequence: TGCAGTGCGACCAGCGAGCGGGGCTACACCTTC. It yields the protein CSATSERGYTF.

J is TRBJ1-2 and V is TRBV11-2; D unresolved. V was pared by 1 base and J by 3 bases, with 9 bases between. This CDR3 region has 14 residues. Germline-derived CDR1 and CDR2 are SGHAT and FQNNGV. CDR3: CASSLGGEDYGYTF. The CDR3 DNA reads TGTGCCAGCAGCTTAGGGGGAGAAGACTATGGCTACACCTTC.

V gene TRBV7-8 combines with J gene TRBJ1-2, with a possible D match to TRBD1 (6 bases). The V gene lost 5 bases and the J gene lost 0 bases, with 19 bases spanning the gap. The germline V gene has CDR1 SGHVS and CDR2 FQNEAQ. The CDR3 is 17 amino acids. Here the CDR3 reads CASSPRRGQETNYGYTF. CDR3 nucleotides: TGTGCCAGCAGCCCGAGGCGGGGGCAGGAGACTAACTATGGCTACACCTTC.

The chain combines TRBV30 with TRBJ2-3; 7 nucleotides agree with TRBD1. The CDR3 is 13 amino acids. Germline CDR1 and CDR2: GTSNPN and SVGIG (reference sequence). V was pared by 5 bases and J by 2 bases, with 4 bases of the junction left unmatched. The CDR3 here is CAWGTEYTDTQYF. The DNA of the CDR3 is TGTGCCTGGGGGACAGAGTACACAGATACGCAGTATTTT.